This T cell receptor beta chain was recorded in a study of blood T cell repertoires in COVID-19. Under the authors' procedure: Counts of nucleated cells, estimated from reference gene primer amplification, were obtained. Clones were sequenced by immunoSEQ multiplex PCR, and TCRdb holds only the in-frame ones, with some missing. V and J calls and clone size are given by that table; D and trimming were obtained from the DNA. The sample carries 300,000 to 400,000 clones, approximately 92% recorded once. CDR1 and CDR2 from the germline V gene are MNHEY and SVGAGI. CDR3 length: 14 amino acids. Trimming removed 7 bases from V and 1 base from J; junction bases left unmatched: 7.

The sequence derives from a man between 18 and 35 years old who had recovered from COVID-19. The sequenced sample was PBMCs or T cells enriched from blood (not recorded which). This chain joins TRBV6-5 and TRBJ2-7, with 7 bases that match TRBD1. This CDR3 reads CASITGTASYEQYF. The CDR3 coding sequence is TGTGCCAGCATTACCGGGACAGCTTCCTACGAGCAGTACTTC.